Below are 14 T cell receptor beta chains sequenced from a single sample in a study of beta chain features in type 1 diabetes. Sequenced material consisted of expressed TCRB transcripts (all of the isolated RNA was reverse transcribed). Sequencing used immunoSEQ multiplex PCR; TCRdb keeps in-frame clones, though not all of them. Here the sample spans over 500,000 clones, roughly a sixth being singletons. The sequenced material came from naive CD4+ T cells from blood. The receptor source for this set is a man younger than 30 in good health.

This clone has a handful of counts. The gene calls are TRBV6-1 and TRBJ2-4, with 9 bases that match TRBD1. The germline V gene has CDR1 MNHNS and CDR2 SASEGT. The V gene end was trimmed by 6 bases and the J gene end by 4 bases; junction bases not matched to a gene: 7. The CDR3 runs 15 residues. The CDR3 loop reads CASRSSGQGKNIQYF. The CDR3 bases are TGTGCCAGCAGATCATCCGGACAGGGGAAAAACATTCAGTACTTC.

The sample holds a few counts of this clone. CDR3 DNA sequence: TGTGCCAGCAGCTTCTTGGGGGAGTGGTACGAGCAGTACTTC. Protein: CASSFLGEWYEQYF. The chain combines TRBV7-2 with TRBJ2-7; either TRBD1 or TRBD2 may supply D (5 bases each). The V end lost 3 bases, the J end lost 4 bases, and 13 bases lay between the germline ends. The CDR3 is 14 residues long. In germline, CDR1 is SGHTA, CDR2 FQGNSA.

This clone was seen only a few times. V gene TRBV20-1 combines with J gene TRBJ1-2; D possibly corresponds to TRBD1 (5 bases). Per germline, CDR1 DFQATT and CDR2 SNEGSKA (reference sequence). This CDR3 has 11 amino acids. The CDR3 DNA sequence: TGCTCGCGGGGGACTGGCTATGGCTACACCTTC. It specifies CSRGTGYGYTF.

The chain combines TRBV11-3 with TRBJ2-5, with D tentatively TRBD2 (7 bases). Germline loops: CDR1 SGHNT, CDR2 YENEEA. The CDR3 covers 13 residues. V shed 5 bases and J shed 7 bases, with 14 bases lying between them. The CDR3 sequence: CASSPRGGATQYF. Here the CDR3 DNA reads TGTGCCAGCAGCCCCAGGGGAGGGGCGACCCAGTACTTC.

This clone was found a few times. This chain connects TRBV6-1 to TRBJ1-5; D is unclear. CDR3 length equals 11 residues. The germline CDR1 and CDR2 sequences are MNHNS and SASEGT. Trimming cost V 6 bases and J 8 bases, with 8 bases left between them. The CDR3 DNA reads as TGTGCCAGCAGCTTGTGGGAGCCCCAGCATTTT. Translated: CASSLWEPQHF.

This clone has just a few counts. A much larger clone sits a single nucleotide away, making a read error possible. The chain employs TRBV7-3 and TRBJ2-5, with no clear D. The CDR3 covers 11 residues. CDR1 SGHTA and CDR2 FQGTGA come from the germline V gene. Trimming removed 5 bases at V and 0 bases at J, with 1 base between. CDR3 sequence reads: CASSHQETQYF. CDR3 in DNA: TGTGCCAGCAGCCACCAAGAGACCCAGTACTTC. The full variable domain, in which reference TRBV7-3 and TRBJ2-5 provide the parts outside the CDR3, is GAGVSQTPSNKVTEKGKYVELRCDPISGHTALYWYRQSLGQGPEFLIYFQGTGAADDSGLPNDRFFAVRPEGSVSTLKIQRTERGDSAVYLCASSHQETQYFGPGTRLLVL.

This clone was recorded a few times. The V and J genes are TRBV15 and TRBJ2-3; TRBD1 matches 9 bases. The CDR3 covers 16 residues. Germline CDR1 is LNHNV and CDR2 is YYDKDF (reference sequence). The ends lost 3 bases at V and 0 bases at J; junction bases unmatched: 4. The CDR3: CATSRGQGPSTDTQYF. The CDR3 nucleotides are TGTGCCACCAGCAGGGGACAGGGTCCCAGCACAGATACGCAGTATTTT.

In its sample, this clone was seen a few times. The CDR3 spells CASRPLGGGYEQYF. Here the CDR3 DNA reads TGTGCCAGCAGACCGCTAGGTGGGGGCTACGAGCAGTACTTC. This chain joins TRBV6-6 and TRBJ2-7; tentatively, D is TRBD1 or TRBD2 (5 bases each). Germline assignment: CDR1 MNHNY and CDR2 SVGAGI (reference sequence). This CDR3 has 14 residues. The V end lost 6 bases, the J end lost 3 bases, and 15 bases lay between the germline ends.

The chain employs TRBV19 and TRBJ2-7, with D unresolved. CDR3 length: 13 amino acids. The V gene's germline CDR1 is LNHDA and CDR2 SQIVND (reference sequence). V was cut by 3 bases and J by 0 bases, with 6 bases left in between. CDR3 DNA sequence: TGTGCCAGTAGTATCTCCCTCTCCTACGAGCAGTACTTC. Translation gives CASSISLSYEQYF.

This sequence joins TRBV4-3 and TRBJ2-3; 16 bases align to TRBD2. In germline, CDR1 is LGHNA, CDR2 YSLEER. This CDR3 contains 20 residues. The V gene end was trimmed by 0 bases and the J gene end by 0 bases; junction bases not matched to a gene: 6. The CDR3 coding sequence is TGCGCCAGCAGCCAAGACGTCGGGACTAGCGGGGGGGCCAGCACAGATACGCAGTATTTT. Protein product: CASSQDVGTSGGASTDTQYF.

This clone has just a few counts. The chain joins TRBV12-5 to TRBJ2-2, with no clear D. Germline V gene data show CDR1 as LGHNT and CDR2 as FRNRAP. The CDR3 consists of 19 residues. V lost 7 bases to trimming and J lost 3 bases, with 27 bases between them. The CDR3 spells CASAQLPLGARLDTGELFF. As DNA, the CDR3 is TGTGCTAGTGCCCAGCTACCCCTCGGAGCCCGCCTCGACACCGGGGAGCTGTTTTTT.

As DNA, the CDR3 is TGCAGCGTTAGGCCGGGCCCCTACGAGCAGTACTTC. It codes for CSVRPGPYEQYF. The chain links TRBV29-1 to TRBJ2-7; D call uncertain. Germline-derived CDR1 and CDR2 are SQVTM and ANQGSEA. With 5 bases removed from V and 2 bases from J, the gap between germline ends came to 10 bases. The CDR3 length is 12 residues.

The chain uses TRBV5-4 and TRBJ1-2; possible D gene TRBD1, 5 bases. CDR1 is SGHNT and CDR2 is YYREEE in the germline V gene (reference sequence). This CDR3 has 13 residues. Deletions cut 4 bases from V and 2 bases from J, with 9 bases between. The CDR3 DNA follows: TGTGCCAGCAGCAGGGGACGGAACTATGGCTACACCTTC. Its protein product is CASSRGRNYGYTF.

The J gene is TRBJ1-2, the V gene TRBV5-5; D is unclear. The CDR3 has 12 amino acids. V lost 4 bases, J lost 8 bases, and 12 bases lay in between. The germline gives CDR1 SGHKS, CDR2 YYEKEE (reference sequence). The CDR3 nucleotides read TGTGCCAGCAGCCCTTGGCAGAGCGGCTACACCTTC. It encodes CASSPWQSGYTF.